A selection of T cell receptor beta chains follows, all from one sample in a study of blood T cells in healthy people across ages. TCRdb itself ran the 5' RACE reads through MiXCR, one entry per CDR3 protein. In the table there are 700,000 to 950,000 distinct CDR3 sequences, roughly 64% of which are singletons. Input material: blood. The source of these receptors is a man aged 25 to 40 in good health. Both conserved end residues are part of each CDR3. D genes are given only for firm matches. Size is stated for part of the rows, as once, few or many counts, or as a class when the clone is expanded.

TRBV20-1	TRBJ1-2	NA	NA	TGCAGTGCTAACACAGGGAGATACTATGGCTACACCTTC	CSANTGRYYGYTF
TRBV7-2	TRBJ2-7	NA	NA	TGTGCCGGCAGCTCTCAAGAATACTACGAGCAGTACTTC	CAGSSQEYYEQYF
TRBV20-1	TRBJ2-5	NA	NA	TGCAGTGCTAGAAGGGCCAATCCTACGCAGCAGTACTTC	CSARRANPTQQYF
TRBV4-3	TRBJ1-1	few	NA	TGCGCCAGCAGCCAAGACGCGGTCCCACAGGCAAACACTGAAGCTTTCTTT	CASSQDAVPQANTEAFF
TRBV7-3	TRBJ2-5	NA	NA	TGTGCCAGCAGCTCCCAAGGGGGACTCCTGATGGATGAGCAGTACTTC	CASSSQGGLLMDEQYF
TRBV4-3	TRBJ1-2	NA	NA	TGCGCCAGCAGCCAACTAACTAACTATGGCTACACCTTC	CASSQLTNYGYTF
TRBV3-1	TRBJ2-7	NA	TRBD2	TGTGCCAGCAGCCTATGGACTAGCTCCCACGAGCAGTACTTC	CASSLWTSSHEQYF
TRBV7-2	TRBJ2-5	few	NA	TGTGCCAGCAGTTCCCAGGGTAGAGAGACCCAGTACTTC	CASSSQGRETQYF
TRBV6-5	TRBJ1-2	NA	NA	TGTGCCAGCTCCAACCGGGGGGGGGCGCGAGGCTACACCTTC	CASSNRGGARGYTF
TRBV7-2	TRBJ2-1	NA	NA	TGTGCCAGCAGCTTAGCTTCGGGAAAGAACTACAATGAGCAGTTCTTC	CASSLASGKNYNEQFF
TRBV29-1	TRBJ2-5	NA	NA	TGCAGCGTTGTATCAAGTAGCCAAGAGACCCAGTACTTC	CSVVSSSQETQYF
TRBV2	TRBJ2-7	NA	NA	TGTGCCAGCAGGGCAGGGCGATACGAGCAGTACTTC	CASRAGRYEQYF
TRBV12-3/TRBV12-4	TRBJ1-1	once	NA	TGTGCCAGCAGGCCAGGGTCTATGAACACTGAAGCTTTCTTT	CASRPGSMNTEAFF
TRBV20-1	TRBJ2-5	NA	NA	TGCAGTGCCCTTCCGGCCGGACGCAATGAGCAGTACTTC	CSALPAGRNEQYF
TRBV12-3/TRBV12-4	TRBJ2-3	NA	TRBD1	TGTGCCAGCAGCCGACAGGGGGTATTCTACGAGCAGTATTTT	CASSRQGVFYEQYF